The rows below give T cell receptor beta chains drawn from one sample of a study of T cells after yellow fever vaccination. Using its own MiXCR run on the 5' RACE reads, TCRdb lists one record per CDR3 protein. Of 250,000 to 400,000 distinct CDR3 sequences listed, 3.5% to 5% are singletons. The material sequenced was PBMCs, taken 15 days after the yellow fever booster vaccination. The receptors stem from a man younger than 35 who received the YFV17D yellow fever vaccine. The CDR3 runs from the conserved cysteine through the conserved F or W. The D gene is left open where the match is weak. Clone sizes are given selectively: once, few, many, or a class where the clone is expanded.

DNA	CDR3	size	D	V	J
TGTGCCAGCAGCCCTTTGACAGGGAGGATCTACAATGAGCAGTTCTTC	CASSPLTGRIYNEQFF	few	.	TRBV5-4	TRBJ2-1
TGTGCCAGCAGTTACTCCCCGGGCCCGAGTAACTATGGCTACACCTTC	CASSYSPGPSNYGYTF	.	.	TRBV6-5	TRBJ1-2
TGTGCCAGCAGCGTACAGGGTCCCGATACGCAGTATTTT	CASSVQGPDTQYF	many	.	TRBV9	TRBJ2-3
TGCAGCGTTCGGGGGGGGCTATCGGATACGCAGTATTTT	CSVRGGLSDTQYF	few	TRBD2	TRBV29-1	TRBJ2-3
TGCAGTGGCCGACAGCGCACTGAAGCTTTCTTT	CSGRQRTEAFF	many	.	TRBV20-1	TRBJ1-1
TGTGCCAGCAGTGAGAGGACAGGGGCACGTGACTATGGCTACACCTTC	CASSERTGARDYGYTF	.	TRBD1	TRBV2	TRBJ1-2
TGTGCCAGCAGAAATACCGGGCCCCAAGAGGGACAGTACTTC	CASRNTGPQEGQYF	many	.	TRBV7-9	TRBJ2-7
TGTGCCAGCCTGAGGTCTTGGGGTTCACCCCTCCACTTT	CASLRSWGSPLHF	.	.	TRBV19	TRBJ1-6
TGCGCCAGCAGGCCCAGCGGGGGGAACAATGAGCAGTTCTTC	CASRPSGGNNEQFF	.	TRBD2	TRBV5-1	TRBJ2-1
TGTGCCAGCAGTGTCTATAGCAATCAGCCCCAGCATTTT	CASSVYSNQPQHF	many	.	TRBV2	TRBJ1-5
TGCGCCAGCAGTGAGTTTGGCGGGGGATCATACAATGAGCAGTTCTTC	CASSEFGGGSYNEQFF	many	TRBD2	TRBV10-1	TRBJ2-1
TGCAGTGCTAGTCCCCCGCAGGGTGATAATTCACCCCTCCACTTT	CSASPPQGDNSPLHF	many	.	TRBV20-1	TRBJ1-6
TGTGCCAGCAGCTTAGCAGGGTTGGAGACCCAGTACTTC	CASSLAGLETQYF	many	.	TRBV7-2	TRBJ2-5
TGTGCCACCAGTGATTTGCGGCGGGGGGGCCGAGAGACCCAGTACTTC	CATSDLRRGGRETQYF	few	TRBD2	TRBV24-1	TRBJ2-5
TGTGCCAGCAGCGTATCAGGGGAAAGAGCTTTCTTT	CASSVSGERAFF	many	.	TRBV9	TRBJ1-1
TGCGCCAGCAGCTTTTTATCTAGCGCCGCCTCGGATACGCAGTATTTT	CASSFLSSAASDTQYF	.	.	TRBV5-1	TRBJ2-3
TGTGCCAGCAGTTGGGCTAGCGGCAACCAAGAGACCCAGTACTTC	CASSWASGNQETQYF	few	TRBD2	TRBV6-2/TRBV6-3	TRBJ2-5
TGTGCCTGGAGGCGGGGAAGGGATTCACCCCTCCACTTT	CAWRRGRDSPLHF	few	.	TRBV30	TRBJ1-6
TGTGCCAGCTCACCGGTGTTTTTCGACTTTAGGGGGCCTCCGGAGACCCAGTACTTC	CASSPVFFDFRGPPETQYF	few	TRBD1	TRBV18	TRBJ2-5
TGCGCCAGCAGCCCGTCGGGGACAGAATCAACCACCTTC	CASSPSGTESTTF	.	TRBD1	TRBV4-3	TRBJ1-2
TGTGCCAGCAGCGCTGGACAGGGGAGGAACACTGAAGCTTTCTTT	CASSAGQGRNTEAFF	many	TRBD1	TRBV7-9	TRBJ1-1
TGTGCCAGCAGCCAAGTAGCGGGGGACGGTACGCAGTATTTT	CASSQVAGDGTQYF	few	TRBD2	TRBV3-1	TRBJ2-3
TGTGCCAGCCGACAGGGAGGGGGGGAGACCCAGTACTTC	CASRQGGGETQYF	many	.	TRBV28	TRBJ2-5